This T cell receptor (beta chain) was sequenced in a study of blood T cell repertoires in COVID-19 (dated by TCRdb to 2018 to 2020). In the study overall: Samples from collaborators originated in the United States, Italy and Spain and spanned both the acute and convalescent phases of COVID-19. Where available, HLA class I and class II types were obtained from metadata supplied by the sample provider rather than from assay-based typing. The samples were drawn from two sources: the first 160 participants of the ongoing ImmuneRACE study, and 1,000 to 1,500 subjects contributed by 6 global collaborators. Sample metadata almost always included a de-identified subject ID, COVID-19 status, age in years and sex. The dataset comprised deeply sampled blood TCRbeta repertoires from subjects exposed to, actively infected with, or recovered from COVID-19. A freely available public database, intended as a resource for researchers studying the immune response to SARS-CoV-2, is where the repertoires were released. The material from the prospective study consisted of cDNA or gDNA derived from T cells, B-cell-depleted T cells, or PBMCs.

General findings and caveats noted by the study authors: How much clinical and demographic metadata was included differed by source and by participant, and the metadata was provided uncurated.

Each collaborating institution followed its own protocols to collect whole blood in K2EDTA tubes. For TCRbeta analysis, collaborator samples were shipped as frozen whole blood, as isolated PBMCs, or as DNA extracted from either sample type. In regard to this clone: Its antigen remains unidentified. No much larger clone exists at a distance of one base, and base qualities are not known.

CDR1 MNHEY and CDR2 SVGAGI were looked up in the germline V gene. Clipping removes 6 bases from V and 1 base from J, with 5 as the unmatched junction base count. From the cysteine up to the phenylalanine, the CDR3 has a length of 14 residues. The CDR3 DNA has 42 bases and is translated from base 1. TCRbeta CDR3 regions were amplified from genomic DNA by means of the immunoSEQ Assay, a bias-controlled multiplex PCR. The original methods were these. The number of nucleated cells in each sample was estimated by amplification of reference gene primers within the assay. Sequence reads were collapsed and filtered to measure the absolute abundance of every unique TCRbeta CDR3 rearrangement. For each sample, productive Simpson clonality was calculated as the square root of Simpson's diversity index over productive rearrangements. This immuneACCESS table, as held by TCRdb, lists in-frame sequences with V and J called but not all clones. Of the missing ones, under half trace to an unresolved V gene in checked studies; the others have no known cause. The DNA was the basis for D and trimming; V, J and clone size are from that table. The sample contains around 40,000 clones, approximately 88% of them found a single time. The ten largest clones represent 20% to 25% of the sample.

The receptor was isolated from a man aged 50 to 59 with active COVID-19. The sequenced sample was peripheral blood. Here the chain combines TRBV6-5 and TRBJ2-7, with 8 bases in between that match TRBD1. Here the CDR3 is given as CASSDTGGSYEQYF. DNA sequence: TGTGCCAGCAGCGACACAGGGGGGTCCTACGAGCAGTACTTC.